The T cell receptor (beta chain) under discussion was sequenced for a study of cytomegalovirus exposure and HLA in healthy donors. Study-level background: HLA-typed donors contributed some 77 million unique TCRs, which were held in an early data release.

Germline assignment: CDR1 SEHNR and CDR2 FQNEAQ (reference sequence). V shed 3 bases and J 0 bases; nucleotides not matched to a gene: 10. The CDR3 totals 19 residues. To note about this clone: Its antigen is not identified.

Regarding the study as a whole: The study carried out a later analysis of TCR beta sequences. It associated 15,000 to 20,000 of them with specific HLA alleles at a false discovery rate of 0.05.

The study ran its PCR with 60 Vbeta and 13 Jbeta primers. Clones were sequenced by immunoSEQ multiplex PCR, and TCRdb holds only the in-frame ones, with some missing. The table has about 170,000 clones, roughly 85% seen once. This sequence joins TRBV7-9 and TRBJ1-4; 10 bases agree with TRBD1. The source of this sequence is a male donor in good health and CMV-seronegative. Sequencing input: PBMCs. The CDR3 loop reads CASSFQTDRGLATNEKLFF. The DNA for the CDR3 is TGTGCCAGCAGCTTCCAAACAGACAGGGGGCTTGCAACTAATGAAAAACTGTTTTTT. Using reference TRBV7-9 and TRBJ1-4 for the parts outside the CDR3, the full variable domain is DTGVSQNPRHKITKRGQNVTFRCDPISEHNRLYWYRQTLGQGPEFLTYFQNEAQLEKSRLLSDRFSAERPKGSFSTLEIQRTEQGDSAMYLCASSFQTDRGLATNEKLFFGSGTQLSVL.